The 13 T cell receptor beta chains presented below share a single source sample, sequenced in a study of blood T cell repertoires in COVID-19. The assay was immunoSEQ multiplex PCR, and TCRdb's table has in-frame clones only and misses some. The sample gives around 150,000 clones, 70% to 85% of which show up once; about 5.8% is in the top ten. The material sequenced was peripheral blood. Receptors were obtained from a human donor in a cohort sampled during active COVID-19.

The V call is TRBV5-6, the J call TRBJ1-2, with 7 bases matching TRBD1. Germline assignment: CDR1 SGHDT and CDR2 YYEEEE. The CDR3 contains 15 residues. The V gene end was trimmed by 4 bases and the J gene end by 7 bases; junction bases not matched to a gene: 13. The DNA for the CDR3 is TGTGCCAGCAGCCTCAGGGGGACCTCCCCCGTTGGCTACACCTTC. Protein product: CASSLRGTSPVGYTF.

This chain joins TRBV30 and TRBJ1-2; tentatively, D is TRBD1 (6 bases). The V gene lost 0 bases and the J gene lost 7 bases, with 18 bases spanning the gap. Germline V gives CDR1 GTSNPN, CDR2 SVGIG (reference sequence). The CDR3 consists of 15 residues. In DNA form, the CDR3 reads TGTGCCTGGAGTGTCGAGGGGGGGCAGAGTGGTGGCTACACCTTC. Translation gives CAWSVEGGQSGGYTF.

The rearrangement links TRBV11-1 to TRBJ2-5; 11 positions agree with TRBD2. V shed 1 base, J shed 1 base, and the junction held 2 bases outside the gene matches. The germline V gene has CDR1 SGHAT and CDR2 FQDESV (reference sequence). The CDR3 contains 16 residues. CDR3 nucleotides: TGTGCCAGCAGCTTAGGTACTAGCGGGGGCCAAGAGACCCAGTACTTC. Translated, it gives CASSLGTSGGQETQYF.

The chain links TRBV21-1 to TRBJ2-7; TRBD1 is taken as the D call from the table, unchecked against the DNA. TRBV21-1 is noted as a pseudogene. The CDR3 sequence is 13 residues long. CDR3: CASNGRGLNEQYF. CDR3 bases: TGTGCCAGCAACGGCAGGGGGCTTAACGAGCAGTACTTC.

The chain carries TRBV7-2 and TRBJ1-2, with 7 positions matching TRBD1. The CDR3 runs 14 residues. CDR1 and CDR2 from the germline V gene are SGHTA and FQGNSA. Trimming at V came to 5 bases and at J to 3 bases, leaving 6 bases not matched to a gene. Written as DNA, the CDR3 is TGTGCCAGCAGCCTCGACAGGGTTGACTATGGCTACACCTTC. This translates into CASSLDRVDYGYTF.

The rearrangement links TRBV6-5 to TRBJ2-1; the match to TRBD2 covers 10 bases. The ends lost 4 bases at V and 6 bases at J; junction bases unmatched: 3. CDR1 and CDR2 from the germline V gene are MNHEY and SVGAGI. This CDR3 contains 14 residues. For the CDR3, the DNA is TGTGCCAGCAGTTCCGAGCGGGGGGGCAATGAGCAGTTCTTC. This sequence encodes CASSSERGGNEQFF.

The V and J genes are TRBV10-3 and TRBJ1-5; TRBD1 aligns across 11 bases. CDR3 length: 13 amino acids. J lost 11 bases, V lost 8 bases, and 8 bases had no gene match. CDR1 ENHRY and CDR2 SYGVKD come from the germline V gene. This CDR3 is CAIGDRGIEAQHF. The CDR3 coding sequence is TGTGCCATCGGGGACAGGGGGATTGAAGCCCAGCATTTT.

The chain uses TRBV7-2 and TRBJ1-2; possibly TRBD1 for D (6 bases). The V gene lost 1 base and the J gene lost 2 bases, with 14 bases spanning the gap. The CDR3 spans 16 residues. Per the germline V gene, CDR1 is SGHTA and CDR2 is FQGNSA. CDR3 residues: CASSLEAGGANYGYTF. DNA of the CDR3: TGTGCCAGCAGCTTAGAGGCGGGGGGCGCAAACTATGGCTACACCTTC.

The rearrangement uses TRBV2 and TRBJ1-5; D is undetermined. Between the trimmed V and J ends, which lost 1 base and 4 bases, there was a span of 8 bases. The germline V gene has CDR1 SNHLY and CDR2 FYNNEI. The CDR3 contains 14 residues. In DNA form, the CDR3 reads TGTGCCAGCAGTGAAGGTTATCGTAATCAGCCCCAGCATTTT. Amino acid sequence: CASSEGYRNQPQHF.

The genes are TRBV6-2 or TRBV6-3 and TRBJ2-7; the match to TRBD2 covers 13 bases. CDR3 length: 17 residues. Per germline, CDR1 MNHEY and CDR2 SVGEGT. V gave up 2 bases and J gave up 0 bases; unmatched junction bases: 4. The CDR3 here is CASSYGTSGAYSYEQYF. The DNA of the CDR3 is TGTGCCAGCAGTTACGGGACTAGCGGGGCCTACTCCTACGAGCAGTACTTC.

This clone has just one count. The chain has TRBV5-8 and TRBJ1-1; D not resolved. The CDR3 runs 12 residues. Germline V CDR1 and CDR2: SGHTS, YDEGEE. V lost 0 bases and J 11 bases, leaving 11 bases between the germline ends. DNA for the CDR3: TGTGCCAGCAGCTTGGACACCTCTAGGGCTTTCTTT. Translating it yields CASSLDTSRAFF.

The chain uses TRBV6-1 and TRBJ2-7; perhaps TRBD1 as D (6 bases). The CDR3 consists of 16 residues. Trimming took 0 bases from V and 3 from J, leaving 15 bases between them. Germline assignment: CDR1 MNHNS and CDR2 SASEGT. The CDR3 reads CASSEAHGTKVYEQYF. The CDR3, as DNA: TGTGCCAGCAGTGAAGCCCACGGGACAAAGGTCTACGAGCAGTACTTC.

The J gene is TRBJ1-1, the V gene TRBV7-9; TRBD1 aligns across 7 bases. Germline-derived CDR1 and CDR2 are SEHNR and FQNEAQ (reference sequence). The CDR3 has 19 residues. The trim removed 0 bases at V and 1 base at J, leaving 14 bases unmatched. CDR3 sequence (DNA): TGTGCCAGCAGCTTAGCCCCGACAGGGCTAAGGGTGGCGAACACTGAAGCTTTCTTT. It encodes CASSLAPTGLRVANTEAFF.